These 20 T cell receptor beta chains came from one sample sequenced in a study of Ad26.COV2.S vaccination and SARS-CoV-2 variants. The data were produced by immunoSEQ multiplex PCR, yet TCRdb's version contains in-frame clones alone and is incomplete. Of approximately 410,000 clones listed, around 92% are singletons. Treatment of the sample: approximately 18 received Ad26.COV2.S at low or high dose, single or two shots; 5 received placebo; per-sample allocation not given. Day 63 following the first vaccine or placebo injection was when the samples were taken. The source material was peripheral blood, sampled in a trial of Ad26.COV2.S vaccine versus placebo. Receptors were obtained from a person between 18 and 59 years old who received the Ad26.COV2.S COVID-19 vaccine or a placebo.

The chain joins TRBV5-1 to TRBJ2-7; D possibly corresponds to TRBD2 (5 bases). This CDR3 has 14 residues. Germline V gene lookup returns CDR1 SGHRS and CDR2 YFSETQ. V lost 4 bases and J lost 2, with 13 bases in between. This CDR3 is CASSPGAVTYEQYF. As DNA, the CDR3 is TGCGCCAGCAGCCCCGGAGCGGTCACCTACGAGCAGTACTTC.

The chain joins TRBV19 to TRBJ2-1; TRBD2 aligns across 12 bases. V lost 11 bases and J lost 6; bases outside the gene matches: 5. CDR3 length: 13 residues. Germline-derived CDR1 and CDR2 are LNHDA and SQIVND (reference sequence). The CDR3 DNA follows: TGTGCCGGATCTAGCGGGGGGGCCAATGAGCAGTTCTTC. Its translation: CAGSSGGANEQFF.

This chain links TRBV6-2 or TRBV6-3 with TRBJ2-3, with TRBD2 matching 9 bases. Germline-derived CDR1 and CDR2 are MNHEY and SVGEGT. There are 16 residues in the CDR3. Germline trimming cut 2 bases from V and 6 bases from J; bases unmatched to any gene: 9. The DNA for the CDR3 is TGTGCCAGCAGTTACCGTAGCGGGGGCCTCAGGGATACGCAGTATTTT. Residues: CASSYRSGGLRDTQYF.

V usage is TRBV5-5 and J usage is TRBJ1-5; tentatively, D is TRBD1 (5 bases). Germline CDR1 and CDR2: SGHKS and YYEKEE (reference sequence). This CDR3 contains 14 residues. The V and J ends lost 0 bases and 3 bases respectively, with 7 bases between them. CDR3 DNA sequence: TGTGCCAGCAGCTTGGGGGGCCCCAATCAGCCCCAGCATTTT. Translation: CASSLGGPNQPQHF.

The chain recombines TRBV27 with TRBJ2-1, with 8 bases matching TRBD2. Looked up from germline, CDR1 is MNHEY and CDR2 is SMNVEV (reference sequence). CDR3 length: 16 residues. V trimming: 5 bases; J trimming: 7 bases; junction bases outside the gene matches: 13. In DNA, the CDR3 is TGTGCCAGCAGTCCCCGGGGACTAGTAGTGGGTAATGAGCAGTTCTTC. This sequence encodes CASSPRGLVVGNEQFF.

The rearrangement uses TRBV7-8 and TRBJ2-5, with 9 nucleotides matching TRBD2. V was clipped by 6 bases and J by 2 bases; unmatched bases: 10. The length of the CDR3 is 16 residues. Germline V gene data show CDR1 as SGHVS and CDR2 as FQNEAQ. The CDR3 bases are TGTGCCAGCAGAGCGAAGCGGGGGGCCCTTCAAGAGACCCAGTACTTC. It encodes CASRAKRGALQETQYF.

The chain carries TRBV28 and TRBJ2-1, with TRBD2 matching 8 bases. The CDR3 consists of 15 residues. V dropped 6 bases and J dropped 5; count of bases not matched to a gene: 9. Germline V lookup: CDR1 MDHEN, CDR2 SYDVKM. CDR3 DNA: TGTGCCAGCAGCTACGATCGGGGGGGTCACAATGAGCAGTTCTTC. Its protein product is CASSYDRGGHNEQFF.

Written as DNA, the CDR3 is TGTGCCATCAGGTTCGACAGGTACCAAGAGACCCAGTACTTC. This codes for CAIRFDRYQETQYF. The chain joins TRBV10-3 to TRBJ2-5; the D gene is possibly TRBD1 (6 bases). Germline CDR1 ENHRY, CDR2 SYGVKD. The CDR3 contains 14 residues. V was pared by 6 bases and J by 0 bases, with 11 bases between.

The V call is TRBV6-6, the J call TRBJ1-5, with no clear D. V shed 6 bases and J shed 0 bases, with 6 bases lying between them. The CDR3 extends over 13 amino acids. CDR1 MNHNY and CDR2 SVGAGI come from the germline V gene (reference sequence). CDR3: CASSEISNQPQHF. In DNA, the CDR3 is TGTGCCAGCAGCGAAATTAGCAATCAGCCCCAGCATTTT.

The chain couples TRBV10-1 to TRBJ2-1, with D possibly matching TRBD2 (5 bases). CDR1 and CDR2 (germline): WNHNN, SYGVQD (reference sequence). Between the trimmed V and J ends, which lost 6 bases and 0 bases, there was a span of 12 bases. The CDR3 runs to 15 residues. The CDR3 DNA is TGCGCCAGCAGCCCCGAGGGAATCTCCTACAATGAGCAGTTCTTC. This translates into CASSPEGISYNEQFF.

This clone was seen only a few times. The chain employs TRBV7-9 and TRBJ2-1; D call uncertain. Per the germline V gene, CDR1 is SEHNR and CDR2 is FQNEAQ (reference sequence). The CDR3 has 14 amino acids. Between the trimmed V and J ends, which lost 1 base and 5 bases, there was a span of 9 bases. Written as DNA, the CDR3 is TGTGCCAGCAGCTTAGGCCAAGTAAACAATGAGCAGTTCTTC. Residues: CASSLGQVNNEQFF.

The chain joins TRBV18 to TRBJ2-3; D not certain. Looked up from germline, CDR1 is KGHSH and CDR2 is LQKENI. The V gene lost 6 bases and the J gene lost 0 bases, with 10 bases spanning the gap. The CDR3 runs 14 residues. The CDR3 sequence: CASSPPASTDTQYF. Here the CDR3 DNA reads TGTGCCAGCTCCCCCCCGGCTAGCACAGATACGCAGTATTTT.

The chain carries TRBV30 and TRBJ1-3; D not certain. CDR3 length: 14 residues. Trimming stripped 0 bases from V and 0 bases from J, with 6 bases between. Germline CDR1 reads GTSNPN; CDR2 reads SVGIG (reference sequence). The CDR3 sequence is CAWSVPLSGNTIYF. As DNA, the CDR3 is TGTGCCTGGAGTGTACCCCTCTCTGGAAACACCATATATTTT.

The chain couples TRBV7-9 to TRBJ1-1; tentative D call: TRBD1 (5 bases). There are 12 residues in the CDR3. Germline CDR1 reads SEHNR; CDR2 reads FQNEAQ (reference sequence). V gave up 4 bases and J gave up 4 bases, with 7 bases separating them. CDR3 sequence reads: CASSWGGTEAFF. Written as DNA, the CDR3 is TGTGCCAGCAGCTGGGGGGGCACTGAAGCTTTCTTT.

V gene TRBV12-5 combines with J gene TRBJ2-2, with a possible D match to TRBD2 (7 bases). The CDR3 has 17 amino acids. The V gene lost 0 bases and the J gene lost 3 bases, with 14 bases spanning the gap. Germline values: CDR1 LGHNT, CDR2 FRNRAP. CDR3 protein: CASGLVLGGAYTGELFF. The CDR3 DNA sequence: TGTGCTAGTGGTTTGGTATTAGGGGGGGCTTACACCGGGGAGCTGTTTTTT.

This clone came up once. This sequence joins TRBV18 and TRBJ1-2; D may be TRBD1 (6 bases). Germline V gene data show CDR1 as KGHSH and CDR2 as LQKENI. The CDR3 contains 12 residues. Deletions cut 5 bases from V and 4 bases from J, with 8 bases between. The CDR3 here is CASSGQTYGYTF. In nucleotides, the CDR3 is TGTGCCAGCTCAGGACAGACCTATGGCTACACCTTC.

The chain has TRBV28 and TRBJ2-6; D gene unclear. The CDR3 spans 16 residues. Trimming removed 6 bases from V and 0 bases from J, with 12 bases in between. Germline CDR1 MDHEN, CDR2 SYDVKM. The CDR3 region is CASRSTTSSGANVLTF. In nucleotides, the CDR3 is TGTGCCAGCAGATCGACAACAAGCTCTGGGGCCAACGTCCTGACTTTC.

CDR3 loop: CASSLGQGGNEQFF. In nucleotides, the CDR3 is TGTGCCAGCAGCCTGGGACAGGGAGGGAATGAGCAGTTCTTC. The chain is built from TRBV7-2 and TRBJ2-1; TRBD1 matches at 9 bases. Germline CDR1 and CDR2: SGHTA and FQGNSA. J gave up 7 bases and V 5 bases, and 6 bases lay outside the gene matches. The CDR3 is made up of 14 amino acids.

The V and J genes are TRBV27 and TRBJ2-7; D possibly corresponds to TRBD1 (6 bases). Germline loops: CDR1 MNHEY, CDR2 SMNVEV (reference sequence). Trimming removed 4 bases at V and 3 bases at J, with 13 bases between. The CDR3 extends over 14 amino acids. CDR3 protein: CASSYRDTGYEQYF. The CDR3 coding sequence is TGTGCCAGCAGTTACCGGGACACTGGCTACGAGCAGTACTTC.

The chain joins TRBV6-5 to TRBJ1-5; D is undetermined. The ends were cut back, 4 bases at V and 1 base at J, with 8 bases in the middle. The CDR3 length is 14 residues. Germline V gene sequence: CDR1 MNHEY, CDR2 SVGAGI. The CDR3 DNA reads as TGTGCCAGCAGTTCCCTGGGGAGCAATCAGCCCCAGCATTTT. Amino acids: CASSSLGSNQPQHF.